The clone carrying this T cell receptor beta chain has just one count. Germline V CDR1 and CDR2: SNHLY, FYNNEI. This CDR3 spans 13 amino acids. V lost 8 bases, J lost 0 bases, and 8 bases lay in between. The data were taken from a study of OX40 agonist ivuxolimab in advanced cancers. As for the study in general: Every 2 weeks, ivuxolimab was infused into the patients intravenously at between 0.01 and 10 mg/kg.

Method: immunoSEQ multiplex PCR; TCRdb's copy keeps in-frame clones and lacks some. The sample yields tens of thousands of clones, approximately 78% seen once. The chain links TRBV2 to TRBJ2-1; D uncertain. The source of this sequence is an adult with an advanced solid tumor such as melanoma, head and neck, liver or kidney cancer. The material was CD4+ or CD8+ T cells sorted from blood, obtained in a trial of the OX40 agonist ivuxolimab. The CDR3 region has the DNA TGTGCCAGCCAGTCGAGCTCCTACAATGAGCAGTTCTTC. Translation gives CASQSSSYNEQFF.